Reported below is one T cell receptor (beta chain). The antigen remains unidentified. These data belong to a study of cytomegalovirus exposure and HLA in healthy donors. The study's findings and limits: The study flagged roughly 160 TCR beta chains as cytomegalovirus-associated.

Germline values: CDR1 KGHSH, CDR2 LQKENI. CDR3 length equals 13 residues. V lost 0 bases and J 5 bases, leaving 5 bases between the germline ends. The study ran its PCR with 60 Vbeta and 13 Jbeta primers. TCRdb's copy holds only in-frame clones and misses some; the assay was immunoSEQ multiplex PCR. The sample records approximately 300,000 clones, just under 85% being singletons. The origin of this receptor is a woman in her forties in good health and CMV-seropositive. The genes are TRBV18 and TRBJ2-1; D gene uncertain. The source material was PBMCs. CDR3 nucleotides: TGTGCCAGCTCACCACCCCAGGACAATGAGCAGTTCTTC. Encoded protein: CASSPPQDNEQFF.